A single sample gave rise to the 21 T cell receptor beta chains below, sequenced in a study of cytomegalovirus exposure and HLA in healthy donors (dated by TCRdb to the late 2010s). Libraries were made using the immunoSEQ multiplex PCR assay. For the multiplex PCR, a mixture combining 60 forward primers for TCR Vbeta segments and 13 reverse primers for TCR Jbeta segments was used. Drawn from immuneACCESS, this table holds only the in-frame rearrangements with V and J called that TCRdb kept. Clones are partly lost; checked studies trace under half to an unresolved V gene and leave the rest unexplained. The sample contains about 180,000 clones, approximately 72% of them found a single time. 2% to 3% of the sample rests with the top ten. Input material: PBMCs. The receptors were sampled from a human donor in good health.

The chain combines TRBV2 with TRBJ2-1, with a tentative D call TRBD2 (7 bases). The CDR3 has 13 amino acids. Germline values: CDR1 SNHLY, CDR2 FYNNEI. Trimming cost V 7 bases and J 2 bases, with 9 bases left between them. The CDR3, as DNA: TGTGCCAGCAACGGGGGGCCCTACAATGAGCAGTTCTTC. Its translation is CASNGGPYNEQFF.

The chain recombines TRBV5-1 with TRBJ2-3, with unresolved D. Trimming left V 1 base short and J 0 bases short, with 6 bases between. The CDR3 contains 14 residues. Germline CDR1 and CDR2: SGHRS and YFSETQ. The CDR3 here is CASSLSTSTDTQYF. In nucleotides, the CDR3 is TGCGCCAGCAGCTTGTCAACTAGCACAGATACGCAGTATTTT.

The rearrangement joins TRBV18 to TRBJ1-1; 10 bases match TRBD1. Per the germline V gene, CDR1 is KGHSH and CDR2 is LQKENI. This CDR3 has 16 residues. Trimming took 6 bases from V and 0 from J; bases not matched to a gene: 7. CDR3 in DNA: TGTGCCAGCTCGCGGGACAGGGGCGTGTTGAACACTGAAGCTTTCTTT. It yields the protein CASSRDRGVLNTEAFF.

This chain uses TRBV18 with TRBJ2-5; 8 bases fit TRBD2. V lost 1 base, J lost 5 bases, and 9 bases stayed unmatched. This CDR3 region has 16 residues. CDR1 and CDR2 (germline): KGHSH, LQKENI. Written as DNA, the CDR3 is TGTGCCAGCTCACCACTCTTGGCGGGGGGTTCGGAGACCCAGTACTTC. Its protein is CASSPLLAGGSETQYF.

The DNA of the CDR3 is TGTGCCATCACATACACCGGCACAGATACGCAGTATTTT. Translated, it gives CAITYTGTDTQYF. The chain links TRBV4-2 to TRBJ2-3; unclear D gene. The CDR3 loop spans 13 amino acids. V was trimmed by 10 bases and J by 1 base, leaving 12 bases between them. The germline V gene encodes CDR1 LGHNA and CDR2 YNFKEQ.

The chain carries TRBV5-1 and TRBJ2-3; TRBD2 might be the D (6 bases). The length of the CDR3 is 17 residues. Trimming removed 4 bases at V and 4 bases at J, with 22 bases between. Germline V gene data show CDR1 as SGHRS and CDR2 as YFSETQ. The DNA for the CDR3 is TGCGCCAGCAGCCCATCCCCTCTAGGCTCGGGAGCAGATACGCAGTATTTT. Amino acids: CASSPSPLGSGADTQYF.

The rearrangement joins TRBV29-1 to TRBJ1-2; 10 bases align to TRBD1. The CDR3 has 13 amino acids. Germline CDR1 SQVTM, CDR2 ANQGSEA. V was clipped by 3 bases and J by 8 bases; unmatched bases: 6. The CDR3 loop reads CSVDSTGGSGYTF. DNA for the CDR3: TGCAGCGTTGATTCGACAGGGGGCTCCGGCTACACCTTC.

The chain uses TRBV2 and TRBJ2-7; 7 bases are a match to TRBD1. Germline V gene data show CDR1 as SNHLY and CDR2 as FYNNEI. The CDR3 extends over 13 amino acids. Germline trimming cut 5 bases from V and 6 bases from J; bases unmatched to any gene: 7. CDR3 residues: CASSPTGVAEQYF. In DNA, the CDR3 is TGTGCCAGCAGTCCCACAGGGGTTGCCGAGCAGTACTTC.

CDR3 DNA: TGTGCCAGCTCACCGGCCCTTCTAGCGGGGGCCTCGAACAATGAGCAGTTCTTC. Its translation: CASSPALLAGASNNEQFF. The rearrangement links TRBV18 to TRBJ2-1; TRBD2 aligns across 10 bases. Germline trimming cut 3 bases from V and 5 bases from J; bases unmatched to any gene: 13. Germline V gene sequence: CDR1 KGHSH, CDR2 LQKENI. The CDR3 sequence is 18 residues long.

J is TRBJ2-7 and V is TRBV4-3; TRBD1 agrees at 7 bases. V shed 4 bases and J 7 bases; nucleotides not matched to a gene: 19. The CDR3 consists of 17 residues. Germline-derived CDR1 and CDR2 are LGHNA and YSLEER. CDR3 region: CASSLQRGTASPEEQYF. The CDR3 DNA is TGCGCCAGCAGCCTCCAAAGGGGGACAGCATCCCCCGAAGAGCAGTACTTC.

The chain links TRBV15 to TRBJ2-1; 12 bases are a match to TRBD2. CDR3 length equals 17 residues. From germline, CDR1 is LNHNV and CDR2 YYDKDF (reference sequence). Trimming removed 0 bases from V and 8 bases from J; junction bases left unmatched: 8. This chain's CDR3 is CATSRDMRTSGADEQFF. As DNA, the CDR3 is TGTGCCACCAGCAGAGATATGAGGACTAGCGGGGCCGATGAGCAGTTCTTC.

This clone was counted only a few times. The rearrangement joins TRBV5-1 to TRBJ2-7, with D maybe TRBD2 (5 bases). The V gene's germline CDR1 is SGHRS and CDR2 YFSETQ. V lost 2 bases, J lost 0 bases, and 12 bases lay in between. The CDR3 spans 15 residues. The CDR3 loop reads CASSFGLGSSYEQYF. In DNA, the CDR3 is TGCGCCAGCAGCTTCGGTCTGGGGAGCTCCTACGAGCAGTACTTC.

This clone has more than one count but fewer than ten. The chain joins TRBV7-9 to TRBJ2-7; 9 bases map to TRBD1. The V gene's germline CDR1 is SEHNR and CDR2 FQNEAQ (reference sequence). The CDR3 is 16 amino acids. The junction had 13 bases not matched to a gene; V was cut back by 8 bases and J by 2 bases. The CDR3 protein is CASGPGQGLSTYEQYF. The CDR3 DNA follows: TGTGCCAGCGGACCGGGACAGGGATTATCGACCTACGAGCAGTACTTC.

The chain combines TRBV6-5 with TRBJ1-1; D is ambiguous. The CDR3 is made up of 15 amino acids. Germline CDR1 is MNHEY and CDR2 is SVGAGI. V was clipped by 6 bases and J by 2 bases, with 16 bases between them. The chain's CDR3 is CASRYRQRANTEAFF. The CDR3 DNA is TGTGCCAGCAGGTATCGACAACGCGCCAACACTGAAGCTTTCTTT.

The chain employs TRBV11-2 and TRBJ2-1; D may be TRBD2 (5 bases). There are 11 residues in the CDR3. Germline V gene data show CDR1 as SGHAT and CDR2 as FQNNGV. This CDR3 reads CADRGASEQFF. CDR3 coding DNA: TGTGCAGATCGGGGAGCGAGTGAGCAGTTCTTC.

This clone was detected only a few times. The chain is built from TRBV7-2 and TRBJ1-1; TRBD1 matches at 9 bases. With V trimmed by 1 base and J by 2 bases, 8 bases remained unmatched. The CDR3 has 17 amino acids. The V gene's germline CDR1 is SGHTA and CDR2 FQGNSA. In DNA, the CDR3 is TGTGCCAGCAGCTTAGGGGGGCCGGGACAGGGTAACACTGAAGCTTTCTTT. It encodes CASSLGGPGQGNTEAFF. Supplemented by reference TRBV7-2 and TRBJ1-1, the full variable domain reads GAGVSQSPSNKVTEKGKDVELRCDPISGHTALYWYRQSLGQGLEFLIYFQGNSAPDKSGLPSDRFSAERTGGSVSTLTIQRTQQEDSAVYLCASSLGGPGQGNTEAFFGQGTRLTVV.

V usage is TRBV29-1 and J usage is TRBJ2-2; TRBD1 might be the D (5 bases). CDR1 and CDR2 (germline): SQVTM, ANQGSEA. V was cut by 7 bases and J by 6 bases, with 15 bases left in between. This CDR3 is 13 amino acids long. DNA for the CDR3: TGCAGCGCAACCCAGGGTGAAGCCGGGGAGCTGTTTTTT. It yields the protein CSATQGEAGELFF.

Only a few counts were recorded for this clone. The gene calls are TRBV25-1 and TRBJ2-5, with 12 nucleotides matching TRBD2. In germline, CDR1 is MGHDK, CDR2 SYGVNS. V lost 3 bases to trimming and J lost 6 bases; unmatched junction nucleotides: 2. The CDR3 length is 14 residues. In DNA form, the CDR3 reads TGTGCCAGCAGTGACGGACTAGCGGGGAAGACCCAGTACTTC. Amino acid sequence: CASSDGLAGKTQYF.

In DNA, the CDR3 is TGTGCCAGCTGTTCTCTCACGGGGGGCGTTGAAAAACTGTTTTTT. Encoded protein: CASCSLTGGVEKLFF. This chain links TRBV19 with TRBJ1-4; possibly TRBD1 for D (6 bases). Trimming left V 9 bases short and J 7 bases short, with 21 bases between. The CDR3 contains 15 residues. Germline V lookup: CDR1 LNHDA, CDR2 SQIVND (reference sequence).

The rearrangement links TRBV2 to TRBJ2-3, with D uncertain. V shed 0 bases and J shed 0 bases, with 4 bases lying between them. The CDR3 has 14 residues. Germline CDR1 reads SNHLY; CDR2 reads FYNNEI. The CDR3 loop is CASSEARSTDTQYF. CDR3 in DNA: TGTGCCAGCAGTGAAGCGCGCAGCACAGATACGCAGTATTTT. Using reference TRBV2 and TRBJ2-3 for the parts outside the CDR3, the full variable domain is EPEVTQTPSHQVTQMGQEVILRCVPISNHLYFYWYRQILGQKVEFLVSFYNNEISEKSEIFDDQFSVERPDGSNFTLKIRSTKLEDSAMYFCASSEARSTDTQYFGPGTRLTVL.

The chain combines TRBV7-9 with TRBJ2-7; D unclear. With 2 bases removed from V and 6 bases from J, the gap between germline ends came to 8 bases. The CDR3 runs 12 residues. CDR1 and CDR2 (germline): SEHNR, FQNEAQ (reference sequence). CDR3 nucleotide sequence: TGTGCCAGCAGCTTACCAGGCCTCGAGCAGTACTTC. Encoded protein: CASSLPGLEQYF.